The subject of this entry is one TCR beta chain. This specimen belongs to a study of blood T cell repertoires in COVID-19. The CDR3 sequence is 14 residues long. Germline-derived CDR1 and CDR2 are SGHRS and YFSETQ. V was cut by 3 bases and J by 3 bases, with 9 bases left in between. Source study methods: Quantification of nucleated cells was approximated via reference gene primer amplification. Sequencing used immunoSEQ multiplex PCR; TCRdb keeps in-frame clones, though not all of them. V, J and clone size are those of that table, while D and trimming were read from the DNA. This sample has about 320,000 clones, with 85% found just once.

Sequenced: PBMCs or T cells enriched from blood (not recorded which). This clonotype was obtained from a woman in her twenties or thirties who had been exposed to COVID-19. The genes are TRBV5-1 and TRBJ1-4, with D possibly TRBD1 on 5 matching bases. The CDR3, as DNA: TGCGCCAGCAGCTACTGGGGGGCTAATGAAAAACTGTTTTTT. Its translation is CASSYWGANEKLFF.